This T cell receptor beta chain is drawn from a study of T cell repertoires in cytomegalovirus infection. This clonotype was observed a handful of times. What it binds is unknown. The germline V gene encodes CDR1 ENHRY and CDR2 SYGVKD. V was trimmed by 2 bases and J by 2 bases, leaving 8 bases between them. CDR3 size: 14 residues. TCRdb analysed the reads with MiXCR anew, one entry per CDR3 protein. This sample yields 230,000 or so distinct CDR3 sequences, of which around 35% are seen a single time; approximately 60% belongs to the top ten. Findings and caveats of the study: CMV-specific HLA-C-restricted TCR beta clonotypes dominated the ex vivo response.

The material sequenced was CD8+ T cells from cultured PBMCs, taken from culture after CMV antigen stimulation. The TCR comes from a human donor in good health (CMV status not recorded). Some clones in this sample may be carry-over from other donors' samples. This chain joins TRBV10-3 and TRBJ2-3; D is possibly TRBD2 (5 bases). The CDR3 loop reads CAISEGGPTDTQYF. CDR3 DNA: TGTGCCATCAGTGAGGGAGGACCCACAGATACGCAGTATTTT.